This entry describes one T cell receptor (beta chain). The sample belongs to a study of regulatory T cells in long-lasting Graves disease. CDR3-region Arm-PCR and iRepertoire HTBI primers produced the TCR beta libraries. MiXCR was run by TCRdb on the multiplex PCR reads, yielding one entry per CDR3 protein. The sample has 680,000 or so distinct CDR3 sequences; 15% to 20% are singletons. J lost 1 base, V lost 7 bases, and 4 bases had no gene match. CDR1 is LNHDA and CDR2 is SQIVND in the germline V gene (reference sequence). The CDR3 is made up of 14 amino acids. Described time point: newly diagnosed GD, antithyroid drugs for less than 3 months. Extracted PBMC RNA gave rise to the TCR library. Peripheral blood, about 9 milliliters of it, was drawn into EDTA tubes. These sequences were also reported in another study, on T cells in Graves' hyperthyroidism and ophthalmopathy. This second study notes: Initially, a first-round RT-PCR of the TCR CDR3 employed the HTBI primer set.

The input for sequencing was peripheral blood mononuclear cells (PBMCs), taken at new diagnosis, from a patient treated with antithyroid drugs. The source of this sequence is a woman in her 30s with Graves disease. This chain uses TRBV19 with TRBJ2-3, with 8 bases lining up with TRBD1. Here the CDR3 reads CASNDRGCTDTQYF. The CDR3 DNA sequence: TGTGCCAGTAACGACAGGGGATGCACAGATACGCAGTATTTT.